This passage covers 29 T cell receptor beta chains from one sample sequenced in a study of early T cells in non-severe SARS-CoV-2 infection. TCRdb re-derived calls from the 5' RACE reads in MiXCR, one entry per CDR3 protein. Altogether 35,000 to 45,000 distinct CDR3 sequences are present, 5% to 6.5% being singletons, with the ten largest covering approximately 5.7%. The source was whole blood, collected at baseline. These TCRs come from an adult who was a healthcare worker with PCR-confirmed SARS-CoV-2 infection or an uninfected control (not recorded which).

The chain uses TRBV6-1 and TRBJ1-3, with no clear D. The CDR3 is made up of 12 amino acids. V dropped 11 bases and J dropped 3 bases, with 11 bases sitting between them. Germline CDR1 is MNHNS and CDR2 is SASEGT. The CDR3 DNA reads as TGTGCCGCGATAACAGATGGAAACACCATATATTTT. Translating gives CAAITDGNTIYF.

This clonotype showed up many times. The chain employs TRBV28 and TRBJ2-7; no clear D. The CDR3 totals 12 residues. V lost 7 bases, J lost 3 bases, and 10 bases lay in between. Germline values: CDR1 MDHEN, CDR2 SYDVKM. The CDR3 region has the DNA TGTGCCAGCAATCTTAACAACTACGAGCAGTACTTC. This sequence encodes CASNLNNYEQYF.

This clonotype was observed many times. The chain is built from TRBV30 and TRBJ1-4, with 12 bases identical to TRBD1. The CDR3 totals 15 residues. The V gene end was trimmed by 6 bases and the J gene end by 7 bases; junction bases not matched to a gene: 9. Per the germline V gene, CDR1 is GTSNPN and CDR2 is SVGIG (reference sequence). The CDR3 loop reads CACTGTGGNGEKLFF. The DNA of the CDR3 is TGTGCCTGTACCGGGACAGGGGGCAACGGTGAAAAACTGTTTTTT.

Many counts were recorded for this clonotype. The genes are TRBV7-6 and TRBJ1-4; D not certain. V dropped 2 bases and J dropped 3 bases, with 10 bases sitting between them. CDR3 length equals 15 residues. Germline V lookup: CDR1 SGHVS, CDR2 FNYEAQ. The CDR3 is CASSLTTAPNEKLFF. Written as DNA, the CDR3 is TGTGCCAGCAGCTTAACAACAGCCCCTAATGAAAAACTGTTTTTT. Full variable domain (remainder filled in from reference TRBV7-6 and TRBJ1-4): GAGVSQSPRYKVTKRGQDVALRCDPISGHVSLYWYRQALGQGPEFLTYFNYEAQQDKSGLPNDRFSAERPEGSISTLTIQRTEQRDSAMYRCASSLTTAPNEKLFFGSGTQLSVL.

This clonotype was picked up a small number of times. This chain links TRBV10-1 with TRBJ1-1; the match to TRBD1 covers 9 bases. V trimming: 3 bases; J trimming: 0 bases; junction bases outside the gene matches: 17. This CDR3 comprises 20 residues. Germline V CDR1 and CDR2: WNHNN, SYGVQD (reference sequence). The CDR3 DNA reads TGCGCCAGCAGTGACTTCGTGGGGACAGGGCCCCTTCGGTTGAACACTGAAGCTTTCTTT. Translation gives CASSDFVGTGPLRLNTEAFF.

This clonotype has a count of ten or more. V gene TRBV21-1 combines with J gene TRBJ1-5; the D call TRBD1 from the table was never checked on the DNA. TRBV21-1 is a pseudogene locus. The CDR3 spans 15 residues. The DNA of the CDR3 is TGTGCCAGCAGCAAGGGGGACAGGGCAGGTCAGCCCCAGCATTTT. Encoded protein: CASSKGDRAGQPQHF.

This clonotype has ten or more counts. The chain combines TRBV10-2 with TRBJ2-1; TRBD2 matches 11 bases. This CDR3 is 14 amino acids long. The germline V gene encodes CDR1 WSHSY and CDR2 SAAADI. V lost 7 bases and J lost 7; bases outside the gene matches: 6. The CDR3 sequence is CASTSSGRTNEQFF. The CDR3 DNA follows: TGCGCCAGCACTTCTAGCGGGAGGACGAATGAGCAGTTCTTC.

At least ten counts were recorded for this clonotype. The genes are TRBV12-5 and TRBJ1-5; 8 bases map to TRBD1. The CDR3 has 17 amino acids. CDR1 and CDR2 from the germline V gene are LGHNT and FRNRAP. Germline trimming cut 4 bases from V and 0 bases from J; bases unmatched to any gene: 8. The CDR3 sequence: CASGSGQGPYSNQPQHF. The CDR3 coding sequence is TGTGCTAGTGGTTCCGGACAGGGACCATATAGCAATCAGCCCCAGCATTTT.

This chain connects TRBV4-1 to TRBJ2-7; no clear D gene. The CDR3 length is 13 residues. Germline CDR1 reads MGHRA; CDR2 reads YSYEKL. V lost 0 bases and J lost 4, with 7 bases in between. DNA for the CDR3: TGCGCCAGCAGCCAAGATTTCCGGTACGAGCAGTACTTC. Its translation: CASSQDFRYEQYF.

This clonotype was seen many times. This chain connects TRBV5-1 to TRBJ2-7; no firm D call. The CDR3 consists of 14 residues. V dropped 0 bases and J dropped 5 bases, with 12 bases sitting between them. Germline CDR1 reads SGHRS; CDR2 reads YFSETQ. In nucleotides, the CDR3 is TGCGCCAGCAGCTTGGGCGCGGTCTACGACGAGCAGTACGTC. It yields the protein CASSLGAVYDEQYV.

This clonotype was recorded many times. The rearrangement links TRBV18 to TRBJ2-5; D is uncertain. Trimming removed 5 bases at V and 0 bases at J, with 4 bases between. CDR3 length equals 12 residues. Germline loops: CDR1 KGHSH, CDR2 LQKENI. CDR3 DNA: TGTGCCAGCTCAGGGTACCAAGAGACCCAGTACTTC. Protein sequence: CASSGYQETQYF.

The CDR3 sequence: CATSLAGSNTQYF. The CDR3 DNA sequence: TGTGCCACCTCGCTAGCGGGATCGAATACGCAGTATTTT. This chain connects TRBV2 to TRBJ2-3; 9 bases are a match to TRBD2. The CDR3 extends over 13 amino acids. CDR1 and CDR2 from the germline V gene are SNHLY and FYNNEI. The junction had 9 bases not matched to a gene; V was cut back by 10 bases and J by 7 bases.

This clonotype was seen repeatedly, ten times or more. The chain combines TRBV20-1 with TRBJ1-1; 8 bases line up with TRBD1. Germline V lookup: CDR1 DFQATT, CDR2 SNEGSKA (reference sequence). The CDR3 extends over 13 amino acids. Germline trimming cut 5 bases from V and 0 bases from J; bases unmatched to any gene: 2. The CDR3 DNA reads TGCAGTGCTGCACAGGGGGTGAACACTGAAGCTTTCTTT. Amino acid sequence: CSAAQGVNTEAFF.

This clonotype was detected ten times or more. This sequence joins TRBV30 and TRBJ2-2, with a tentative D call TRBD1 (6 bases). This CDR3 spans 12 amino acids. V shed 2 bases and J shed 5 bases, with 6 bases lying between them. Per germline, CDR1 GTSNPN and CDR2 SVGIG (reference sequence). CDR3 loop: CAWSRGTGELFF. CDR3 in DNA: TGTGCCTGGAGTAGGGGGACCGGGGAGCTGTTTTTT.

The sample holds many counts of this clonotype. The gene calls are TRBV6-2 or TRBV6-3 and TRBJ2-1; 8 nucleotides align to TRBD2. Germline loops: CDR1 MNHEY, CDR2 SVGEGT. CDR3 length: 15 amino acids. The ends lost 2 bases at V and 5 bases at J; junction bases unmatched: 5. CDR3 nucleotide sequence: TGTGCCAGCAGTTACCAGCGGGAGACCCACAATGAGCAGTTCTTC. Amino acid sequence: CASSYQRETHNEQFF.

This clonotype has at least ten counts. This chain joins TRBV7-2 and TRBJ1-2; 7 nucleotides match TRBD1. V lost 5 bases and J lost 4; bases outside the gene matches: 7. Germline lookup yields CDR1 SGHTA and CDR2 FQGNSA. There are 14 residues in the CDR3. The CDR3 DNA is TGTGCCAGCAGCCCCGGGCAGGGGGGCTATGGCTACACCTTC. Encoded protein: CASSPGQGGYGYTF.

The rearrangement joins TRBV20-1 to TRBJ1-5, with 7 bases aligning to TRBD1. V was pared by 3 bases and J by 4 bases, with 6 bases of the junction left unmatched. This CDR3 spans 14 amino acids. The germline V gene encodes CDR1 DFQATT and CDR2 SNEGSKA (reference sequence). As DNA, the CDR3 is TGCAGTGCTAGTGACGACAGGGTGAATCAGCCCCAGCATTTT. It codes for CSASDDRVNQPQHF.

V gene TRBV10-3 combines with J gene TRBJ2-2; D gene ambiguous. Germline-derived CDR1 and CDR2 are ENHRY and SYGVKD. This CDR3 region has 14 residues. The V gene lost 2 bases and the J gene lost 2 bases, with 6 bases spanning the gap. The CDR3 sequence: CAISESVNTGELFF. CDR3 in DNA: TGTGCCATCAGTGAGAGCGTTAACACCGGGGAGCTGTTTTTT.

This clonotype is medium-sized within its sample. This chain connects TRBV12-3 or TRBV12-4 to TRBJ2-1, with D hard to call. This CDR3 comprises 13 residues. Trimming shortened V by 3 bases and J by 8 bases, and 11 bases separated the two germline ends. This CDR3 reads CASSFFYGDEQFF. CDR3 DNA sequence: TGTGCCAGCAGTTTCTTTTACGGCGATGAGCAGTTCTTC.

DNA for the CDR3: TGTGCCAGCAGCTTGACAGCAACCTTAATGAACACTGAAGCTTTCTTT. Translating it yields CASSLTATLMNTEAFF. The genes are TRBV7-9 and TRBJ1-1; weak D call: TRBD1 (5 bases). This CDR3 contains 16 residues. V lost 3 bases to trimming and J lost 0 bases, with 14 bases between them. Germline-derived CDR1 and CDR2 are SEHNR and FQNEAQ (reference sequence).

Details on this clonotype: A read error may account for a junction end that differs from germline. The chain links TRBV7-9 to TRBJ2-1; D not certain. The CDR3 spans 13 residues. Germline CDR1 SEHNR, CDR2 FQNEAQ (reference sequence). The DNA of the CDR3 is TGTGCCAGCAGCCCTATGCAACGGGCTAGAACTTACTTC. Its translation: CASSPMQRARTYF.

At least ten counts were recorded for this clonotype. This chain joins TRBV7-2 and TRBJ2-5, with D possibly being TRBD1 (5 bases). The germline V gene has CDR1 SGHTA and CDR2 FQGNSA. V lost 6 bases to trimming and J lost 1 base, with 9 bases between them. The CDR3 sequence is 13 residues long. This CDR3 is CASSHDSQETQYF. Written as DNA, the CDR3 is TGTGCCAGCAGTCATGACAGCCAAGAGACCCAGTACTTC. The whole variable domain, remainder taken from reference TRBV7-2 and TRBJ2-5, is GAGVSQSPSNKVTEKGKDVELRCDPISGHTALYWYRQSLGQGLEFLIYFQGNSAPDKSGLPSDRFSAERTGGSVSTLTIQRTQQEDSAVYLCASSHDSQETQYFGPGTRLLVL.

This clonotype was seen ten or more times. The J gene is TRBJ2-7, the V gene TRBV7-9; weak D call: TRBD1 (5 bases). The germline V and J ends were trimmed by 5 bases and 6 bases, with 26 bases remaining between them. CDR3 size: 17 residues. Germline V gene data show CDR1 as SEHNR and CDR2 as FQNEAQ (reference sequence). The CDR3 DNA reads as TGTGCCAGCAGCCCCGTTACTGAACAGGTTTCCTCGCGCGAGCAGTACGTC. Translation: CASSPVTEQVSSREQYV.

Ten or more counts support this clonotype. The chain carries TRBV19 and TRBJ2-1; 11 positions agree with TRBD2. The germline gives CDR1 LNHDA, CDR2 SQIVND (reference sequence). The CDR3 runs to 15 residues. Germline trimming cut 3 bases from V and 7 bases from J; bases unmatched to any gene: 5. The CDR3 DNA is TGTGCCAGTAGTATTGGCCTAGCGGGAGGAAATGAGCAGTTCTTC. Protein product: CASSIGLAGGNEQFF.

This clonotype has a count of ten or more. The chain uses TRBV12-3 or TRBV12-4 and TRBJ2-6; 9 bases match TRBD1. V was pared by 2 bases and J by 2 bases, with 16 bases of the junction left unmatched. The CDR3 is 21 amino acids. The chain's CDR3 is CASSLRDRGAPTRPGANVLTF. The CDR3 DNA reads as TGTGCCAGCAGTTTACGTGACAGGGGGGCCCCCACGCGTCCTGGGGCCAACGTCCTGACTTTC.

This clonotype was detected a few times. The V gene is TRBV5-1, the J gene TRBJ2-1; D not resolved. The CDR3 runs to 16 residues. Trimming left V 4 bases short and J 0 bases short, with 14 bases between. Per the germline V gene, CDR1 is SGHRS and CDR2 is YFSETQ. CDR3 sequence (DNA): TGCGCCAGCAGCCTGCACAGCGTTTCCTCCTACAATGAGCAGTTCTTC. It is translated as CASSLHSVSSYNEQFF.

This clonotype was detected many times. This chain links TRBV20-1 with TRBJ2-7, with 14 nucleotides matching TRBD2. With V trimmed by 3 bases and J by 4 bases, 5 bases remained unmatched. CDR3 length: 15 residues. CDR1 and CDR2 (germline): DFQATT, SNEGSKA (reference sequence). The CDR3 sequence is CSARGRTSGRYEQYV. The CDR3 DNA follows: TGCAGTGCTAGGGGGAGGACTAGCGGGAGGTACGAGCAGTACGTC.

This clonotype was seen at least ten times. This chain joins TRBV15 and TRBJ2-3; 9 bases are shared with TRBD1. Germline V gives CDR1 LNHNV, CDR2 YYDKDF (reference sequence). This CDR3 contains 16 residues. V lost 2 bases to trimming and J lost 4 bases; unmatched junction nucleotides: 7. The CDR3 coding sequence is TGTGCCACCAGCAGAAATCCGGGACAGGGCTCAGATACGCAGTATTTT. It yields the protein CATSRNPGQGSDTQYF.

CDR3 coding DNA: TGTGCCAGTAACCCAAGCCGCGGAGGGGCCCATGAGCAGTTCTTC. Translated: CASNPSRGGAHEQFF. This sequence joins TRBV19 and TRBJ2-1; TRBD2 is a possible D gene (6 bases). CDR1 and CDR2 from the germline V gene are LNHDA and SQIVND (reference sequence). The CDR3 loop spans 15 amino acids. Between the trimmed V and J ends, which lost 7 bases and 8 bases, there was a span of 21 bases.